The 6 T cell receptor beta chains listed next were all sequenced from one sample in a study of T cell repertoires in cytomegalovirus infection. TCRdb re-called the reads through MiXCR, storing one row per CDR3 protein. The sample holds about 150,000 distinct CDR3 sequences, roughly a quarter seen once. Sequenced input: PBMCs. The receptors originated from a human donor in good health (CMV status not recorded). Some clones in this sample may be carry-over from other donors' samples.

This clonotype was recorded many times. The V call is TRBV12-3 or TRBV12-4, the J call TRBJ1-3; 8 nucleotides line up with TRBD1. The CDR3 consists of 15 residues. The V segment lost 6 bases and the J segment 0 bases; nucleotides outside the gene matches: 4. The CDR3 DNA follows: TGTGCCAGCAGCCGGACAGGGCCCTCTGGAAACACCATATATTTT. Translated: CASSRTGPSGNTIYF.

This clonotype has more than one count but fewer than ten. V usage is TRBV20-1 and J usage is TRBJ1-6; D not certain. CDR3 length: 15 amino acids. Germline V gene lookup returns CDR1 DFQATT and CDR2 SNEGSKA (reference sequence). The V end was cut by 1 base, the J end by 7 bases, with 14 bases between. CDR3 in DNA: TGCAGTGCTAGAGTCGAAACAACGGGCAATTCACCCCTCCACTTT. It is translated as CSARVETTGNSPLHF.

The CDR3 is CASSLGLLGGNTIYF. For the CDR3, the DNA is TGTGCCAGCAGCTTGGGGCTTTTAGGGGGAAACACCATATATTTT. This sequence joins TRBV7-2 and TRBJ1-3; tentatively, D is TRBD1 (5 bases). The CDR3 is 15 amino acids. The ends were cut back, 3 bases at V and 4 bases at J, with 13 bases in the middle. Per germline, CDR1 SGHTA and CDR2 FQGNSA.

The V and J genes are TRBV12-3 or TRBV12-4 and TRBJ2-7; D may correspond to TRBD1 or TRBD2 (5 bases each). Trimming stripped 6 bases from V and 2 bases from J, with 11 bases between. The CDR3 is made up of 13 amino acids. CDR3 loop: CASRGRDPYEQYF. The CDR3 nucleotides read TGTGCCAGCAGGGGCCGGGACCCCTACGAGCAGTACTTC.

The chain couples TRBV12-3 or TRBV12-4 to TRBJ1-2, with a tentative D call TRBD1 (5 bases). The length of the CDR3 is 12 residues. V was pared by 8 bases and J by 7 bases, with 14 bases between. The CDR3 loop is CASRPDIGGYTF. In DNA form, the CDR3 reads TGTGCCAGCCGCCCGGACATCGGTGGCTACACCTTC.

This chain links TRBV29-1 with TRBJ1-2, with 7 bases fitting TRBD1. The V gene's germline CDR1 is SQVTM and CDR2 ANQGSEA. The CDR3 totals 12 residues. Losses at the gene ends were 5 bases for V and 5 bases for J; bases not matched to a gene: 5. In DNA form, the CDR3 reads TGCAGCGTTTCGACAGGGCGGTATGGCTACACCTTC. Its translation is CSVSTGRYGYTF.